This T cell receptor (beta chain) was documented in a study of T cells in women clearing cervical HPV infection. MY09/MY11 PCR detected cervical HPV DNA; dot-blot assigned genotypes. Notes on this clone: The read halts 3 residues ahead of the CDR3 end, with the missing end drawn from the germline J gene.

TCRdb keeps only in-frame clones here, not all; method: immunoSEQ multiplex PCR. Seen in this sample are around 35,000 clones; the ten most common clones hold about 1.7%. Per germline, CDR1 SGHDT and CDR2 YYEEEE. This CDR3 contains 15 residues. V lost 4 bases and J lost 5; bases outside the gene matches: 8. The chain couples TRBV5-6 to TRBJ2-3, with 9 bases lining up with TRBD1. The sequenced material came from blood buffy coat. The TCR was taken from a woman between 18 and 70 years old with a cervical HPV16 infection that either progressed to CIN3+ or cleared (not recorded which). The CDR3 loop reads CASSGAGQGLDTQYF. The DNA read from the CDR3 is TGTGCCAGCAGCGGCGCGGGACAGGGTCTAGATACG.